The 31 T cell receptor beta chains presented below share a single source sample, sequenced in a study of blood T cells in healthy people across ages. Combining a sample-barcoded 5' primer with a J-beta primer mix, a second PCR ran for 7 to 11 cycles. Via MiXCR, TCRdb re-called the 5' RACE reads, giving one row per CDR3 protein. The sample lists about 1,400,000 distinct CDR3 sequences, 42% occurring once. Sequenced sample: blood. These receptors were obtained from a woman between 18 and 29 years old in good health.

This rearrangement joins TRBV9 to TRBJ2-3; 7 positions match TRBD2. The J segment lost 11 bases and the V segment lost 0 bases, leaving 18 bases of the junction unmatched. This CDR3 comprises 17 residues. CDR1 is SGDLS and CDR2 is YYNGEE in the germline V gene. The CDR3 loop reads CASSVVREGKAWNEQYF. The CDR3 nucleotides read TGTGCCAGCAGCGTAGTCAGGGAGGGAAAGGCCTGGAATGAGCAGTATTTT.

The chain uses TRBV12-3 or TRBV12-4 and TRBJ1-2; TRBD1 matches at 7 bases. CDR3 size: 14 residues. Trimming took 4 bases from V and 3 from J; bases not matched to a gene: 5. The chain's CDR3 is CASSSYTGDYGYTF. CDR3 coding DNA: TGTGCCAGCAGTTCATATACAGGGGACTATGGCTACACCTTC.

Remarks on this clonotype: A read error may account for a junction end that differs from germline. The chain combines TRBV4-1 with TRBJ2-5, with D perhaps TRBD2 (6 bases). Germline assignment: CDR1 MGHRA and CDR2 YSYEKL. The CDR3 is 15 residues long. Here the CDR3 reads CASGQVGAGQETQYF. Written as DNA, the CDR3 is TGCGCCAGCGGCCAAGTAGGGGCGGGGCAAGAGACCCAGTACTTC.

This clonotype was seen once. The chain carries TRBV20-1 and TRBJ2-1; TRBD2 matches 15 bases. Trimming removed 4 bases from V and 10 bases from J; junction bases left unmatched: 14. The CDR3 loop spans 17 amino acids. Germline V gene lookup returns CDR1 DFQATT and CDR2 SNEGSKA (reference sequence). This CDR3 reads CSATSPGLAGGPYEQFF. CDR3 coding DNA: TGCAGTGCTACGTCACCCGGACTAGCGGGAGGGCCCTACGAGCAGTTCTTC.

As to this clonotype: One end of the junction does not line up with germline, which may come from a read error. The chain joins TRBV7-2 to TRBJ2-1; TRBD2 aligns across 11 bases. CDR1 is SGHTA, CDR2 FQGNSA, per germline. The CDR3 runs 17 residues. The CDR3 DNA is TGTGCCAGCAGCTTCCAGCGGACTAGCGGGCGATACAGTGAGCAGTTCTTC. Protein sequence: CASSFQRTSGRYSEQFF.

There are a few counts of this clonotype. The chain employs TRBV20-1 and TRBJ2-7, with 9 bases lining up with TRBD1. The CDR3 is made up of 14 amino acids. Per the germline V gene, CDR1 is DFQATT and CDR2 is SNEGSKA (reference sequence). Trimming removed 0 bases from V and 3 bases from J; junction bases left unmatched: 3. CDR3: CSAREQGALYEQYF. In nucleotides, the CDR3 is TGCAGTGCTAGAGAACAGGGGGCTCTCTACGAGCAGTACTTC.

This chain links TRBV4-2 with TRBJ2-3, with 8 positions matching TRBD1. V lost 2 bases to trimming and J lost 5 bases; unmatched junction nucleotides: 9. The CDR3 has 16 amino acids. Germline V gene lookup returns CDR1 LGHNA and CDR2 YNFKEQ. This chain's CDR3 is CASSQQGAPDVDTQYF. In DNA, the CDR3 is TGTGCCAGCAGCCAACAGGGGGCACCCGATGTAGATACGCAGTATTTT.

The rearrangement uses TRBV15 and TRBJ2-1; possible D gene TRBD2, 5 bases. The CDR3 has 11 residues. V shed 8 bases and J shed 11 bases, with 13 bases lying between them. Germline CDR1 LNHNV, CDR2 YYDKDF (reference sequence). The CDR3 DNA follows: TGTGCCACCGGACTGGGTAATAAGCAGTTCTTC. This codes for CATGLGNKQFF. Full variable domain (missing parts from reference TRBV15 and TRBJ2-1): DAMVIQNPRYQVTQFGKPVTLSCSQTLNHNVMYWYQQKSSQAPKLLFHYYDKDFNNEADTPDNFQSRRPNTSFCFLDIRSPGLGDTAMYLCATGLGNKQFFGPGTRLTVL.

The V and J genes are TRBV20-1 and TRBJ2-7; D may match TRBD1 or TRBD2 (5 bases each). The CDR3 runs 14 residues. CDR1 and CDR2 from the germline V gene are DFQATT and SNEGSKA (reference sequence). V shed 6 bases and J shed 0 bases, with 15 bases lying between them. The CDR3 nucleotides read TGCAGTGCAACTCACCGGGACCACTCCTACGAGCAGTACTTC. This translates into CSATHRDHSYEQYF.

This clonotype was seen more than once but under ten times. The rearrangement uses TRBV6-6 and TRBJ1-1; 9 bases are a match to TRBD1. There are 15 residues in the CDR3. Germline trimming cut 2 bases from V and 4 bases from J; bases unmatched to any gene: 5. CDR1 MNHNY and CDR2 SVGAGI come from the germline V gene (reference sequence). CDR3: CASSYPKTGGTEAFF. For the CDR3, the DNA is TGTGCCAGCAGTTACCCAAAGACAGGGGGCACTGAAGCTTTCTTT.

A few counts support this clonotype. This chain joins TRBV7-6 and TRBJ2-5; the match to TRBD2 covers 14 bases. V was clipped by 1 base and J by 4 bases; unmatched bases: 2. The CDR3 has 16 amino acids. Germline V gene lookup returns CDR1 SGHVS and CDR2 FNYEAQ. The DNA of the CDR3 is TGTGCCAGCAGCTTAGGACTAGCGGGAGGGCCAGAGACCCAGTACTTC. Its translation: CASSLGLAGGPETQYF.

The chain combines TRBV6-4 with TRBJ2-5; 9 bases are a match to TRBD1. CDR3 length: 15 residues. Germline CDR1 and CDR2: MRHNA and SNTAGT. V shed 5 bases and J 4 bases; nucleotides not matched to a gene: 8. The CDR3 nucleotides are TGTGCCAGCAGTCTTACCGGGACAGGGCTAGAGACCCAGTACTTC. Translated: CASSLTGTGLETQYF.

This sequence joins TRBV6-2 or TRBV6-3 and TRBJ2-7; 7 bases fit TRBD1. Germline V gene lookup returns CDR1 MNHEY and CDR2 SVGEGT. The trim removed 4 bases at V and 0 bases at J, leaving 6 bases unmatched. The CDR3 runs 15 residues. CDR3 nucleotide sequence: TGTGCCAGCAGTTGGGGACAGCTTTTCTCCTACGAGCAGTACTTC. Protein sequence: CASSWGQLFSYEQYF.

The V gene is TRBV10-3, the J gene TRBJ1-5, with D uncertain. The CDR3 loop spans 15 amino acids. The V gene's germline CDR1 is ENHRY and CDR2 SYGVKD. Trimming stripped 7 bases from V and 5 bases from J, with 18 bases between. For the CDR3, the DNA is TGTGCCATCATAGTCGGGGTGGGAGCGGATCAGCCCCAGCATTTT. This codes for CAIIVGVGADQPQHF.

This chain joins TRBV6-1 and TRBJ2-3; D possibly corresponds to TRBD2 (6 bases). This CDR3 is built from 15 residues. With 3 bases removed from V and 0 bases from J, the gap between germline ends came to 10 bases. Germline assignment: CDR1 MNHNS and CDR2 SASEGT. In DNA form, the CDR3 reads TGTGCCAGCAGTGAGGCGGGGCGGAGCACAGATACGCAGTATTTT. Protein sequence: CASSEAGRSTDTQYF.

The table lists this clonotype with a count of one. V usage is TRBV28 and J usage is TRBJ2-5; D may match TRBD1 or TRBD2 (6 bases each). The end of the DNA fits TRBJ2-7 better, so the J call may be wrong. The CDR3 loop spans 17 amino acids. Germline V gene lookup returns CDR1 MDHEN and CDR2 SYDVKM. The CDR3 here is CASSLMGGTALGDEQYF. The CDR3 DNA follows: TGTGCCAGCAGCCTAATGGGGGGCACCGCTCTTGGTGACGAGCAGTACTTC.

DNA for the CDR3: TGCGCCAGCAGCTTAGGAGGGGGTAGCTGGGCCAACGTCCTGACTTTC. Its protein product is CASSLGGGSWANVLTF. The chain joins TRBV5-1 to TRBJ2-6; perhaps D is TRBD1 or TRBD2 (6 bases each). CDR3 length equals 16 residues. Germline V gene data show CDR1 as SGHRS and CDR2 as YFSETQ. With 2 bases removed from V and 5 bases from J, the gap between germline ends came to 14 bases.

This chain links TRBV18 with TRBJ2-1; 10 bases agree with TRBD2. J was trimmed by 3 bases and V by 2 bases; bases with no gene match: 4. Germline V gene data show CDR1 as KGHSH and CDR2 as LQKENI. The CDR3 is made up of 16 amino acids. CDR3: CASSPTSGTFYNEQFF. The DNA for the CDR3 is TGTGCCAGCTCACCAACTAGCGGGACCTTCTACAATGAGCAGTTCTTC.

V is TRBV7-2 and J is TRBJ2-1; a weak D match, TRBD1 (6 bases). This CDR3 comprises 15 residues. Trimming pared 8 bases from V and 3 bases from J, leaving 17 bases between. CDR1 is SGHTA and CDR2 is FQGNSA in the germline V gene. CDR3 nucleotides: TGTGCCAGCTCGGTGGACAGATACTACTACAATGAGCAGTTCTTC. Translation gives CASSVDRYYYNEQFF.

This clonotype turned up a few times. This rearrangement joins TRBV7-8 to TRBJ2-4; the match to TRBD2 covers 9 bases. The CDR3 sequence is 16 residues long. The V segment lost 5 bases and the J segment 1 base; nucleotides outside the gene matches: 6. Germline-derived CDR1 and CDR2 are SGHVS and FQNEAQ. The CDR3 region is CASSELAGAAKNIQYF. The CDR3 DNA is TGTGCCAGCAGCGAATTAGCGGGAGCGGCCAAAAACATTCAGTACTTC.

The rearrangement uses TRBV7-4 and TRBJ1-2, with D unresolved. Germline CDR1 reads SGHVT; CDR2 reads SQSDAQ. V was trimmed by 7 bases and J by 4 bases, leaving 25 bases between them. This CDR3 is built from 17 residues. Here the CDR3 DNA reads TGTGCCAGCAAGCCAACCCGATTGGACTCAAGCCCCTATGGCTACACCTTC. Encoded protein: CASKPTRLDSSPYGYTF.

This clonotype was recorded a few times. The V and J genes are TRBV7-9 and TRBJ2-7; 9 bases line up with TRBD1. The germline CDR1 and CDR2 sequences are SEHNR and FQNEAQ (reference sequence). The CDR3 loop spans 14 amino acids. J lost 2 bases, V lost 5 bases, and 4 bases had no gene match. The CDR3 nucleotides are TGTGCCAGCAGCCACGGGGACAGGGCCTACGAGCAGTACTTC. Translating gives CASSHGDRAYEQYF.

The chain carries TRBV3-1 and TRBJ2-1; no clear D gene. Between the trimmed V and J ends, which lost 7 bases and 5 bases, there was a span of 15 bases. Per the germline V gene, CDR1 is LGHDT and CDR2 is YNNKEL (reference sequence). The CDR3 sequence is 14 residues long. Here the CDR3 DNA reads TGTGCCAGCAACCCGCGCGGAAACGACAATGAGCAGTTCTTC. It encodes CASNPRGNDNEQFF.

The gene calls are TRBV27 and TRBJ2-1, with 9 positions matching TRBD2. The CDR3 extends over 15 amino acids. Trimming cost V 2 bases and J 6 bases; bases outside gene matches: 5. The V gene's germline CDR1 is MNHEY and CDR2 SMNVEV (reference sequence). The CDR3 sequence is CASSLMASGINEQFF. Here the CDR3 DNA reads TGTGCCAGCAGTTTAATGGCTAGCGGGATCAATGAGCAGTTCTTC.

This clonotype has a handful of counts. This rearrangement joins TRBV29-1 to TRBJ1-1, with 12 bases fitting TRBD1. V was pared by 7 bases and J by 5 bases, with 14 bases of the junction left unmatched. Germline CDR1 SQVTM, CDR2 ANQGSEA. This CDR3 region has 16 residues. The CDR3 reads CSADPDRDRGRTEAFF. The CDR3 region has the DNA TGCAGCGCCGATCCTGATAGGGACAGGGGGCGGACTGAAGCTTTCTTT.

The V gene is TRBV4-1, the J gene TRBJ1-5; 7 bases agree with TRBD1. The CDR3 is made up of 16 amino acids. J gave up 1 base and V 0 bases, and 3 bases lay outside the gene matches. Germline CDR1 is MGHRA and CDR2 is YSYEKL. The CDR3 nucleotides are TGCGCCAGCAGCCAAGAGACAGGGCTGAGCAATCAGCCCCAGCATTTT. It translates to CASSQETGLSNQPQHF.

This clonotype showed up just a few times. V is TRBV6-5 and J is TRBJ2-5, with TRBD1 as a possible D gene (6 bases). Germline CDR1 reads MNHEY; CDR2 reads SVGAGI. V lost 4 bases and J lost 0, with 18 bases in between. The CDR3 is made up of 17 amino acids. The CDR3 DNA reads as TGTGCCAGCAGTTTGTCCATTCCGGGACATAACCAAGAGACCCAGTACTTC. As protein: CASSLSIPGHNQETQYF.

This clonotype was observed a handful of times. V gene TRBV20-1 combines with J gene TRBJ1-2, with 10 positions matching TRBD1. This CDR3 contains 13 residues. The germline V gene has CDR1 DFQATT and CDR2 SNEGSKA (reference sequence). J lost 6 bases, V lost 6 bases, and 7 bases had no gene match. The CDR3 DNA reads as TGCAGTGCGCCTGGGGGACAGGGGCATGGCTACACCTTC. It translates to CSAPGGQGHGYTF.

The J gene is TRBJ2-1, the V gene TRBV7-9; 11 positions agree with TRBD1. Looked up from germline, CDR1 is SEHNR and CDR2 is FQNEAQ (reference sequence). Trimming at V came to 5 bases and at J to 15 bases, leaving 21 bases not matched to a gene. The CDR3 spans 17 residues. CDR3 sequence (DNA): TGTGCCAGCAGCCCATCCGGGACAGGGGGTTCGGTAGCGATGGGGTTCTTC. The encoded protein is CASSPSGTGGSVAMGFF.

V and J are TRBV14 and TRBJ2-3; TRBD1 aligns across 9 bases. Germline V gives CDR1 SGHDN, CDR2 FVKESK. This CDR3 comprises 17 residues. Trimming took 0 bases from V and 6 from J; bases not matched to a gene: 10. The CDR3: CASSQDPWDRVWDTQYF. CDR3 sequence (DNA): TGTGCCAGCAGCCAAGATCCTTGGGACAGGGTTTGGGATACGCAGTATTTT.

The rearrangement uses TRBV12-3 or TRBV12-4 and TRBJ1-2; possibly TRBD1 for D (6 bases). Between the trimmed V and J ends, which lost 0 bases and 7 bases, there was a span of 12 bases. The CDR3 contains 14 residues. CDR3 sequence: CASSLAGRGSGYTF. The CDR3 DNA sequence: TGTGCCAGCAGTTTAGCAGGCAGGGGTAGTGGCTACACCTTC.